Listed below are T cell receptor beta chains from one sample, sequenced in a study of T cells in Graves' hyperthyroidism and ophthalmopathy. From the multiplex PCR reads, TCRdb called clonotypes with MiXCR, one entry per CDR3 protein. The sample contains around 300,000 distinct CDR3 sequences, about 25% of which appear only once. Source material: blood. Receptors were obtained from a middle-aged man with Graves' hyperthyroidism that later progressed to Graves' ophthalmopathy. Each CDR3 is given with its conserved first and last residue. The D gene is left open where the match is weak. Clone size is not always given. Where it is, it says once, few, many or a class for expanded clones.

v_call	j_call	d_call	clone_size	cdr3_aa	cdr3_nt
TRBV6-2/TRBV6-3	TRBJ2-5	-	-	CASGGPLETQYF	TGTGCCAGCGGAGGACCCCTCGAGACCCAGTACTTC
TRBV12-3/TRBV12-4	TRBJ2-7	TRBD2	many	CASSPGLANTEQYF	TGTGCCAGCAGTCCGGGACTAGCGAACACCGAGCAGTACTTC
TRBV6-5	TRBJ1-5	-	many	CASSYRPLDQPQHF	TGTGCCAGCAGTTACCGACCCCTGGATCAGCCCCAGCATTTT
TRBV11-2	TRBJ1-2	-	many	CASSLIPDNYGYTF	TGTGCCAGCAGCTTAATCCCGGACAACTATGGCTACACCTTC
TRBV6-5	TRBJ1-1	TRBD1	-	CASSYSLRTGNTEAFF	TGTGCCAGCAGTTACTCCCTACGGACAGGGAACACTGAAGCTTTCTTT
TRBV11-2	TRBJ2-7	-	-	CASSDGTRSEQYF	TGTGCCAGCAGCGACGGGACAAGGTCCGAGCAGTACTTC
TRBV30	TRBJ1-1	-	-	CSSVQNTEAFF	TGTTCCTCCGTCCAGAACACTGAAGCTTTCTTT
TRBV12-3/TRBV12-4	TRBJ1-2	TRBD1	few	CASTRQGSGGYTF	TGTGCCAGCACCCGACAGGGTTCGGGGGGCTACACCTTC
TRBV6-2/TRBV6-3	TRBJ2-5	-	-	CASSFSGPFWAQYF	TGTGCCAGCAGTTTCAGCGGCCCTTTTTGGGCCCAGTACTTC
TRBV9	TRBJ1-5	-	many	CASSALGDGGQPQHF	TGTGCCAGCAGCGCGTTGGGGGACGGAGGTCAGCCCCAGCATTTT
TRBV7-9	TRBJ2-5	TRBD2	many	CASSSGLAGVRETQYF	TGTGCCAGCAGCTCGGGACTAGCGGGAGTTCGGGAGACCCAGTACTTC
TRBV19	TRBJ2-7	TRBD1	many	CASSFGQAPSYEQYF	TGTGCCAGTAGTTTTGGACAGGCGCCCTCCTACGAGCAGTACTTC